This is a list of T cell receptor beta chains from one sample in a study of regulatory T cells in long-lasting Graves disease. In TCRdb, the multiplex PCR reads were re-called with MiXCR into one record per CDR3 protein. The sample shows about 430,000 distinct CDR3 sequences, about 15% of them seen only once. This sample was shared with a second study, whose subject was T cells in Graves' hyperthyroidism and ophthalmopathy.

Sequenced here: peripheral blood mononuclear cells (PBMCs), sampled at new diagnosis, from a patient treated with antithyroid drugs. The receptors stem from a woman between 40 and 55 years old with Graves disease. The CDR3 runs from the conserved cysteine through the conserved F or W. The D gene is left open where the match is weak. Clone size is stated in some rows and not others, as once, few, many or a class when expanded.

size	J	V	D	DNA	CDR3
many	TRBJ2-3	TRBV11-2	.	TGTGCCAGCAGCTTAGTACTGGGTCTTAGCACAGATACGCAGTATTTT	CASSLVLGLSTDTQYF
many	TRBJ1-6	TRBV2	TRBD1	TGTGCCAGCACGGACAGGGAAGGATCACCCCTCCACTTT	CASTDREGSPLHF
many	TRBJ1-1	TRBV28	.	TGTGCCAGCAGTTCAATCATGAACACTGAAGCTTTCTTT	CASSSIMNTEAFF
many	TRBJ2-1	TRBV6-1	TRBD2	TGTGCCAGCAGTCCTCTAGGGACTAGCGGGAATGAGCAGTTCTTC	CASSPLGTSGNEQFF
few	TRBJ2-3	TRBV25-1	TRBD2	TGTGCCAGCACCCCCTACGGGACTAGCGGACTCAGCACAGATACGCAGTATTTT	CASTPYGTSGLSTDTQYF
few	TRBJ1-1	TRBV6-5	.	TGTGCCAGCAGTTATCTCAGGGAGGTGGCTGAAGCTTTCTTT	CASSYLREVAEAFF
.	TRBJ1-5	TRBV19	.	TGTGCCAGTAGTCCTCTCTCGCTAGGAGGTCATCAGCCCCAGCATTTT	CASSPLSLGGHQPQHF
.	TRBJ2-1	TRBV20-1	.	TGCAGTGCTAGAGGGGTCTCAGGCAATGAGCAGTTCTTC	CSARGVSGNEQFF
many	TRBJ2-3	TRBV12-3/TRBV12-4	TRBD2	TGTGCCAGCAGTCCGGGACTAGCGGGAGGGCCCGATACGCAGTATTTT	CASSPGLAGGPDTQYF
many	TRBJ2-1	TRBV12-3/TRBV12-4	.	TGTGCCAGCAGTAGACAGTACAATGAGCAGTTCTTC	CASSRQYNEQFF
many	TRBJ2-2	TRBV28	.	TGTGCCAGCAGTTCCCCCTCGAACACCGGGGAGCTGTTTTTT	CASSSPSNTGELFF
many	TRBJ2-2	TRBV6-2/TRBV6-3	.	TGTGCCAGCACGGACACGCCTCACACCGGGGAGCTGTTTTTT	CASTDTPHTGELFF
few	TRBJ2-4	TRBV28	.	TGTGCCAGCAGTTTATTTAGATCCACAGGACTCAAAAACATTCAGTACTTC	CASSLFRSTGLKNIQYF
many	TRBJ2-3	TRBV29-1	.	TGCAGCGTCAAGGGAGGACTCACAGATACGCAGTATTTT	CSVKGGLTDTQYF
few	TRBJ2-7	TRBV7-9	.	TGTGCCAGCAGCTTCGGCAATACCTACGAGCAGTACTTC	CASSFGNTYEQYF
many	TRBJ2-7	TRBV7-9	.	TGTGCCAGCAGCCAGTACACAAAGGGGACCTACGAGCAGTACTTC	CASSQYTKGTYEQYF
many	TRBJ2-5	TRBV19	TRBD2	TGTGCCAGTAGTATCGGAACTAGCGGGAGAGAGACCCAGTACTTC	CASSIGTSGRETQYF
many	TRBJ2-1	TRBV5-1	.	TGCGCCAGCAGCCCCGGGGGCGGCGCCTACAATGAGCAGTTCTTC	CASSPGGGAYNEQFF
.	TRBJ2-7	TRBV3-1	TRBD2	TGTGCCAGCAGCCATCAACTAGCGGGAGGGCCAGGTTACGAGCAGTACTTC	CASSHQLAGGPGYEQYF
many	TRBJ1-1	TRBV30	.	TGTGCCTGGACAAGCAGTACACAGTGGGCTTTCTTT	CAWTSSTQWAFF
.	TRBJ2-1	TRBV6-1	TRBD2	TGTGCCAGCAGTGGAATTAGCGGGAGTGGCAATGAGCAGTTCTTC	CASSGISGSGNEQFF
many	TRBJ2-1	TRBV11-2	.	TGTGCCAGCAGCTTAGTCTATGAGGGAAGGGAGCAGTTCTTC	CASSLVYEGREQFF
few	TRBJ1-5	TRBV20-1	TRBD1	TGCAGTGCTAGAGCCCATGGACAGGGCAATCAGCCCCAGCATTTT	CSARAHGQGNQPQHF
.	TRBJ2-7	TRBV28	TRBD1	TGTGCCAGCAGTTATGCGGACAGGGGGCTCACCTTTGAGCAGTACTTC	CASSYADRGLTFEQYF
many	TRBJ1-6	TRBV2	.	TGTGCCAGCAGTGGGCGGGGGGGGAATTCACCCCTCCACTTT	CASSGRGGNSPLHF
.	TRBJ1-5	TRBV11-3	.	TGTGCCAGCAGCTTAGAAGACAACAATCAGCCCCAGCATTTT	CASSLEDNNQPQHF
many	TRBJ2-7	TRBV11-2	.	TGTGCCAGCAGCTTAGGAAGTGACGACTACGAGCAGTACTTC	CASSLGSDDYEQYF
many	TRBJ2-5	TRBV11-3	TRBD1	TGTGCCAGCAGCTTGACAGGGTTTTCGCAAGAGACCCAGTACTTC	CASSLTGFSQETQYF
many	TRBJ1-2	TRBV7-9	.	TGTGCCAGCAGCTTTTCGGGACACGAAAACTATGGCTACACCTTC	CASSFSGHENYGYTF